Below are 22 T cell receptor beta chains sequenced from a single sample in a study of molecular identifiers for immune sequencing clone quantification. TCRdb recomputed calls from the PCR reads with MiXCR, one row per CDR3 protein. The sample yields some 580,000 distinct CDR3 sequences, over 25% seen once. Sample: naive CD8+ T cells from blood, with Jurkat cell RNA spiked in. The sample's subset: FACS-sorted CD8+CD4-CCR7+CD45RA+ naive T cells. The source is a human donor in good health. Some libraries in this study had Jurkat cell RNA spiked in.

The table lists this clonotype with a few counts. The chain has TRBV30 and TRBJ2-7; no clear D gene. The germline V and J ends were trimmed by 3 bases and 6 bases, with 9 bases remaining between them. The CDR3 has 11 amino acids. Germline-derived CDR1 and CDR2 are GTSNPN and SVGIG (reference sequence). CDR3 sequence: CAWSETFEQYF. Written as DNA, the CDR3 is TGTGCCTGGAGCGAGACTTTCGAGCAGTACTTC.

Comment on this clonotype: The conserved phenylalanine or tryptophan is not found at the CDR3 terminus, so this likely reflects a read error. The limits of the CDR3 on the DNA are not certain, so only TCRdb's listed CDR3 is given. The chain's CDR3 is CSARDGGFTEAIY. The chain joins TRBV20-1 to TRBJ1-1; the table's TRBD1 call for D was not verified on the DNA. 13 amino acids form the CDR3, both terminal residues included. Germline V gene lookup returns CDR1 DFQATT and CDR2 SNEGSKA (reference sequence).

CDR3 sequence reads: CASSLDAQSSYNEQFF. Written as DNA, the CDR3 is TGTGCCAGCAGCTTAGATGCTCAAAGCTCCTACAATGAGCAGTTCTTC. The chain is built from TRBV11-2 and TRBJ2-1; D ambiguous. Germline V CDR1 and CDR2: SGHAT, FQNNGV. Trimming removed 0 bases from V and 0 bases from J, with 9 bases in between. The CDR3 is 16 amino acids.

A remark on this clonotype: A much larger clone differs by one base, so this may be a read error. The gene calls are TRBV6-5 and TRBJ2-7; 10 bases map to TRBD1. Germline CDR1 reads MNHEY; CDR2 reads SVGAGI. J was trimmed by 5 bases and V by 7 bases; bases with no gene match: 11. The CDR3 contains 15 residues. The CDR3 reads CASTPGGQGGHEQYF. The CDR3 nucleotides read TGTGCCAGCACCCCCGGAGGACAGGGGGGACACGAGCAGTACTTC.

This clonotype was observed a handful of times. The chain employs TRBV30 and TRBJ1-6; perhaps TRBD1 as D (5 bases). CDR3 size: 16 residues. The V end lost 1 base, the J end lost 4 bases, and 14 bases lay between the germline ends. The germline V gene has CDR1 GTSNPN and CDR2 SVGIG (reference sequence). CDR3 sequence reads: CAWSDRQMGYNSPLHF. In DNA form, the CDR3 reads TGTGCCTGGAGTGATAGACAGATGGGGTATAATTCACCCCTCCACTTT. The variable domain in full, completed from reference TRBV30 and TRBJ1-6, reads SQTIHQWPATLVQPVGSPLSLECTVEGTSNPNLYWYRQAAGRGLQLLFYSVGIGQISSEVPQNLSASRPQDRQFILSSKKLLLSDSGFYLCAWSDRQMGYNSPLHFGNGTRLTVT.

This clonotype was counted a few times. The chain uses TRBV28 and TRBJ2-7; 15 bases are a match to TRBD2. CDR1 is MDHEN, CDR2 SYDVKM, per germline. V gave up 1 base and J gave up 0 bases; unmatched junction bases: 7. The CDR3 totals 19 residues. The CDR3 region is CASSLSGLAGGLSSYEQYF. As DNA, the CDR3 is TGTGCCAGCAGTTTATCAGGACTAGCGGGAGGGTTAAGCTCCTACGAGCAGTACTTC.

V gene TRBV6-1 combines with J gene TRBJ2-3; possible D gene TRBD1, 6 bases. The CDR3 has 14 residues. Trimming removed 6 bases at V and 2 bases at J, with 12 bases between. Germline lookup yields CDR1 MNHNS and CDR2 SASEGT. The CDR3 DNA reads as TGTGCCAGCAGCCGGACAGATTTCACAGATACGCAGTATTTT. The encoded protein is CASSRTDFTDTQYF.

The rearrangement uses TRBV14 and TRBJ1-3, with D unclear. There are 14 residues in the CDR3. Trimming stripped 1 base from V and 3 bases from J, with 7 bases between. Germline CDR1 and CDR2: SGHDN and FVKESK. In DNA form, the CDR3 reads TGTGCCAGCAGCCAAGCTCTCCTTGGAAACACCATATATTTT. The encoded protein is CASSQALLGNTIYF. Full variable domain (outside the CDR3, taken from reference TRBV14 and TRBJ1-3): EAGVTQFPSHSVIEKGQTVTLRCDPISGHDNLYWYRRVMGKEIKFLLHFVKESKQDESGMPNNRFLAERTGGTYSTLKVQPAELEDSGVYFCASSQALLGNTIYFGEGSWLTVV.

This clonotype was detected ten times or more. This chain links TRBV20-1 with TRBJ2-7, with 9 bases fitting TRBD2. The ends lost 1 base at V and 0 bases at J; junction bases unmatched: 10. The germline V gene has CDR1 DFQATT and CDR2 SNEGSKA (reference sequence). This CDR3 is built from 17 residues. CDR3 nucleotides: TGCAGTGCTAGAGTGCGAGGAGCGGGAGGTTCCTCCTACGAGCAGTACTTC. Translated: CSARVRGAGGSSYEQYF.

The sample holds one count of this clonotype. The junction differs from germline at one of its ends, possibly a read error. This sequence joins TRBV15 and TRBJ1-5; weak D call: TRBD1 (6 bases). CDR1 is LNHNV, CDR2 YYDKDF, per germline (reference sequence). The CDR3 loop spans 14 amino acids. CDR3 region: CVTSRDHRAQPQHF. In DNA, the CDR3 is TGTGTCACCAGCAGAGACCACAGGGCCCAGCCCCAGCATTTT.

This clonotype was detected only a few times. The gene calls are TRBV9 and TRBJ2-1; D is ambiguous. The V end lost 0 bases, the J end lost 4 bases, and 8 bases lay between the germline ends. CDR3 length: 14 residues. Germline V gene sequence: CDR1 SGDLS, CDR2 YYNGEE. The CDR3 bases are TGTGCCAGCAGCGTAGCGGATAGGTACAATGAGCAGTTCTTC. Translating gives CASSVADRYNEQFF.

This clonotype was found a few times. The chain is built from TRBV20-1 and TRBJ2-1, with D perhaps matching TRBD2 (5 bases). CDR1 and CDR2 from the germline V gene are DFQATT and SNEGSKA (reference sequence). Trimming took 0 bases from V and 0 from J, leaving 12 bases between them. This CDR3 is built from 16 residues. The CDR3 loop is CSARDLAGLSYNEQFF. The CDR3, as DNA: TGCAGTGCTAGAGATCTGGCGGGCCTCTCCTACAATGAGCAGTTCTTC.

This clonotype was counted ten times or more. V is TRBV28 and J is TRBJ2-7; 12 bases are a match to TRBD2. With V trimmed by 7 bases and J by 7 bases, 5 bases remained unmatched. This CDR3 has 13 amino acids. From germline, CDR1 is MDHEN and CDR2 SYDVKM. CDR3 coding DNA: TGTGCCAGCACCGGGGGACTAGCGGGTGAGCAGTACTTC. It is translated as CASTGGLAGEQYF.

The chain carries TRBV5-3 and TRBJ2-7; possible D gene TRBD2, 7 bases. TRBV5-3 is marked as an open reading frame, function uncertain. The CDR3 length is 16 residues. Trimming stripped 8 bases from V and 1 base from J, with 22 bases between. CDR3 residues: CASCFDWRGGSYEQYF. As DNA, the CDR3 is TGTGCCAGCTGCTTTGACTGGAGGGGGGGTTCCTACGAGCAGTACTTC.

This clonotype was found many times. This CDR3 is CASSPGRLTYEQYF. In DNA, the CDR3 is TGTGCCAGCAGCCCGGGACGGTTGACCTACGAGCAGTACTTC. This rearrangement joins TRBV7-9 to TRBJ2-7, with D perhaps given as TRBD1 or TRBD2 (5 bases each). The germline gives CDR1 SEHNR, CDR2 FQNEAQ (reference sequence). The CDR3 runs to 14 residues. Trimming left V 5 bases short and J 2 bases short, with 13 bases between.

This sequence joins TRBV19 and TRBJ2-2; D is ambiguous. Germline CDR1 and CDR2: LNHDA and SQIVND (reference sequence). V dropped 3 bases and J dropped 0 bases, with 11 bases sitting between them. There are 16 residues in the CDR3. The CDR3 nucleotides read TGTGCCAGTAGTATCTTCAGGAACACGAACACCGGGGAGCTGTTTTTT. Encoded protein: CASSIFRNTNTGELFF.

The chain carries TRBV7-9 and TRBJ2-1, with 10 bases lining up with TRBD2. Germline V gene lookup returns CDR1 SEHNR and CDR2 FQNEAQ (reference sequence). After removal of 2 bases from V and 3 bases from J, the junction contained 4 bases not matched to a gene. This CDR3 has 16 amino acids. The CDR3 reads CASSLLASGGYNEQFF. The CDR3 region has the DNA TGTGCCAGCAGCTTACTGGCTAGCGGGGGCTACAATGAGCAGTTCTTC. Full variable domain (remainder filled in from reference TRBV7-9 and TRBJ2-1): DTGVSQNPRHKITKRGQNVTFRCDPISEHNRLYWYRQTLGQGPEFLTYFQNEAQLEKSRLLSDRFSAERPKGSFSTLEIQRTEQGDSAMYLCASSLLASGGYNEQFFGPGTRLTVL.

The chain couples TRBV25-1 to TRBJ1-2; D not resolved. The CDR3 runs to 12 residues. V lost 2 bases to trimming and J lost 4 bases, with 5 bases between them. Germline-derived CDR1 and CDR2 are MGHDK and SYGVNS. The CDR3 nucleotides read TGTGCCAGCAGTGAAGGAATCTATGGCTACACCTTC. This encodes CASSEGIYGYTF.

This clonotype has just a few counts. The chain recombines TRBV4-1 with TRBJ1-6; D may be TRBD1 (5 bases). The CDR3 consists of 18 residues. The germline gives CDR1 MGHRA, CDR2 YSYEKL. Trimming stripped 1 base from V and 9 bases from J, with 22 bases between. The CDR3 nucleotides read TGCGCCAGCAGCCAAGTTATGGGGGAATCAATTTGGGGTTCACCCCTCCACTTT. Translation: CASSQVMGESIWGSPLHF.

In DNA, the CDR3 is TGCAGTGCTGGCGGCTACGACGGTACGTACGAGCAGTACTTC. Amino acid sequence: CSAGGYDGTYEQYF. The chain couples TRBV20-1 to TRBJ2-7; no clear D gene. Germline lookup yields CDR1 DFQATT and CDR2 SNEGSKA (reference sequence). V was cut by 5 bases and J by 4 bases, with 18 bases left in between. There are 14 residues in the CDR3.

In regard to this clonotype: A junction boundary mismatches the germline segment, possibly from a read error. The chain joins TRBV28 to TRBJ2-1; D might be TRBD1 or TRBD2, each matching 6 bases. Germline CDR1 MDHEN, CDR2 SYDVKM. This CDR3 spans 12 amino acids. The CDR3 nucleotides are TGTGCCATCAGTATAGGGGGAGGCGGGGAGTTCTTC. Protein sequence: CAISIGGGGEFF.

Regarding this clonotype: A clone one base away is much larger, so this may be a read error. The chain combines TRBV15 with TRBJ1-1; D gene ambiguous. The CDR3 has 15 residues. CDR1 is LNHNV, CDR2 YYDKDF, per germline (reference sequence). The CDR3 region is CATGRDRNPGTEAFF. Written as DNA, the CDR3 is TGTGCCACCGGCAGAGATCGAAACCCGGGAACTGAAGCTTTCTTT.